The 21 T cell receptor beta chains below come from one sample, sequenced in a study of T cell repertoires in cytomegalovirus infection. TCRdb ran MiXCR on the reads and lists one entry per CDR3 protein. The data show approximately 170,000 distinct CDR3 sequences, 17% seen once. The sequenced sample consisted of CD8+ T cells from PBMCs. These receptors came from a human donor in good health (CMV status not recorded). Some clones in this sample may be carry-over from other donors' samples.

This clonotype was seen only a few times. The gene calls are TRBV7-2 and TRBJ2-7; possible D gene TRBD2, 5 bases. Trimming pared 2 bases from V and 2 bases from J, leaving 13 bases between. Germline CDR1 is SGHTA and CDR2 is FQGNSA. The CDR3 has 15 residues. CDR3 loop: CASSLTTDSPYEQYF. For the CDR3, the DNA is TGTGCCAGCAGCTTAACTACGGACTCTCCCTACGAGCAGTACTTC.

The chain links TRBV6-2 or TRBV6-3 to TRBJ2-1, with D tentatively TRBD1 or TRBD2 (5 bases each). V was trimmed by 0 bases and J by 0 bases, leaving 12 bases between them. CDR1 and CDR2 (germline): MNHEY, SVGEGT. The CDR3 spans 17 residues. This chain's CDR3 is CASSYSIGTNSYNEQFF. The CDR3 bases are TGTGCCAGCAGTTACTCGATCGGGACGAACTCCTACAATGAGCAGTTCTTC.

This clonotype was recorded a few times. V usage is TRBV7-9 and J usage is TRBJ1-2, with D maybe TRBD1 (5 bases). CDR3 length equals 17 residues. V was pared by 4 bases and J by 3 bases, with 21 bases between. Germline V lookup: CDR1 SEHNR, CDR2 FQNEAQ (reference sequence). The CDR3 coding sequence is TGTGCCAGCAGCTCCGGGGGAGACAGTTCAACTTACTATGGCTACACCTTC. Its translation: CASSSGGDSSTYYGYTF.

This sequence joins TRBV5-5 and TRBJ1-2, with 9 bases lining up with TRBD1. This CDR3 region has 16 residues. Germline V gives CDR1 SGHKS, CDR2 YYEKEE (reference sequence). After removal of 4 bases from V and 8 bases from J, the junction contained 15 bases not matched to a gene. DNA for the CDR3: TGTGCCAGCAGCCCCACCTCCTACCGGGACAGGGAAGGCTACACCTTC. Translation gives CASSPTSYRDREGYTF.

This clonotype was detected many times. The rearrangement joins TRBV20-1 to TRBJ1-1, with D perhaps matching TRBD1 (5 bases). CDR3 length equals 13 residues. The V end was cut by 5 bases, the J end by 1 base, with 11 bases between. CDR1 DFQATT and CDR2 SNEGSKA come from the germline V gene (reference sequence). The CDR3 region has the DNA TGCAGTGCTCGGGGGAGGGAGAACACTGAAGCTTTCTTT. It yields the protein CSARGRENTEAFF.

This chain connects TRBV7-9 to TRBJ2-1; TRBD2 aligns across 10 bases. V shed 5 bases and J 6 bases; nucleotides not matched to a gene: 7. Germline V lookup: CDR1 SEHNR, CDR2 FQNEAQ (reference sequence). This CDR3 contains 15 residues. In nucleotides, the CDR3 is TGTGCCAGCAGCCCGAAGCGGGGGGGCCCCAATGAGCAGTTCTTC. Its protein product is CASSPKRGGPNEQFF. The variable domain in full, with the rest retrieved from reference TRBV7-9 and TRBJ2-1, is DTGVSQNPRHKITKRGQNVTFRCDPISEHNRLYWYRQTLGQGPEFLTYFQNEAQLEKSRLLSDRFSAERPKGSFSTLEIQRTEQGDSAMYLCASSPKRGGPNEQFFGPGTRLTVL.

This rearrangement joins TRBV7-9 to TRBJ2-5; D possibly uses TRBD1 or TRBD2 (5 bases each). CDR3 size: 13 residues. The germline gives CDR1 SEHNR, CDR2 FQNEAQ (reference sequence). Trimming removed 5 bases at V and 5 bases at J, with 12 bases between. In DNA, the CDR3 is TGTGCCAGCAGCCCAGGGACCTCGGAGACCCAGTACTTC. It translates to CASSPGTSETQYF.

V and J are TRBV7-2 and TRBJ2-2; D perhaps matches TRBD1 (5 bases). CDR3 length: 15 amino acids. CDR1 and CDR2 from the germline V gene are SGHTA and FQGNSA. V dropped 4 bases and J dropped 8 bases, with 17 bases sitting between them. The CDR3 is CASSSWLGVSGELFF. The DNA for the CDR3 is TGTGCCAGCAGCTCTTGGTTAGGGGTTTCTGGGGAGCTGTTTTTT.

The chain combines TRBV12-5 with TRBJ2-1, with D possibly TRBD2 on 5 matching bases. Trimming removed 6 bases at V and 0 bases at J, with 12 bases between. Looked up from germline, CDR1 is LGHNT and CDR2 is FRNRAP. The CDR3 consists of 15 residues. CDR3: CASGPPEGSYNEQFF. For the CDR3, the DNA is TGTGCTAGTGGCCCCCCAGAGGGCTCCTACAATGAGCAGTTCTTC.

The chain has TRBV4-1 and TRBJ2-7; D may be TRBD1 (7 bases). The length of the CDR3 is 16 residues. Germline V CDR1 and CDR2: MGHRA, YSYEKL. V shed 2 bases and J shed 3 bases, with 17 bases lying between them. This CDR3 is CASSQLPGRGDYEQYF. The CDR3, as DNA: TGCGCCAGCAGCCAACTCCCCGGCAGGGGGGACTACGAGCAGTACTTC.

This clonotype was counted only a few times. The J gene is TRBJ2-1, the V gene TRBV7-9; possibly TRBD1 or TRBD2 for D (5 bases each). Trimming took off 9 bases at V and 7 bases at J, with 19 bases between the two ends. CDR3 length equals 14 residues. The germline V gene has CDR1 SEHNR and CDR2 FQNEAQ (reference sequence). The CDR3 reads CASFSSGRPNEQFF. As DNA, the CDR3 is TGTGCCAGTTTCTCCTCGGGACGCCCAAATGAGCAGTTCTTC.

CDR3 DNA sequence: TGTGCCAGCCTAGCTTTGAGGGCAAGCTCCTACGAGCAGTACTTC. The encoded protein is CASLALRASSYEQYF. The V and J genes are TRBV28 and TRBJ2-7; D may be TRBD2 (5 bases). There are 15 residues in the CDR3. CDR1 and CDR2 (germline): MDHEN, SYDVKM. Trimming shortened V by 8 bases and J by 0 bases, and 17 bases separated the two germline ends.

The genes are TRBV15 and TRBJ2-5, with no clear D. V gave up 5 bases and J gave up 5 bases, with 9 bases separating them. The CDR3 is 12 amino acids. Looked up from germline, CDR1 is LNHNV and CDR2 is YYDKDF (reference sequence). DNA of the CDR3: TGTGCCACCAGCTCGGGTAGGGAGACCCAGTACTTC. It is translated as CATSSGRETQYF.

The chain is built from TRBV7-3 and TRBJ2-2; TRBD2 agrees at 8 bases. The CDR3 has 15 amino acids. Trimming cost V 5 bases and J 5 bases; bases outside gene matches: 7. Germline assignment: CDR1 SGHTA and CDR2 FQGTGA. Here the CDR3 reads CASSIYGGATGELFF. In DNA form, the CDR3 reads TGTGCCAGCAGCATATACGGGGGGGCGACCGGGGAGCTGTTTTTT.

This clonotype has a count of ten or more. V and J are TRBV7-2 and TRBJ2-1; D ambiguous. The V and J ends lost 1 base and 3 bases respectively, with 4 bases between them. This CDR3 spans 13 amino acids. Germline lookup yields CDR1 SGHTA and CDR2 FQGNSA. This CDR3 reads CASSLVVYNEQFF. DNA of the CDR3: TGTGCCAGCAGCTTAGTAGTCTACAATGAGCAGTTCTTC. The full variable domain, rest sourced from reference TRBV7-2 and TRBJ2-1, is GAGVSQSPSNKVTEKGKDVELRCDPISGHTALYWYRQSLGQGLEFLIYFQGNSAPDKSGLPSDRFSAERTGGSVSTLTIQRTQQEDSAVYLCASSLVVYNEQFFGPGTRLTVL.

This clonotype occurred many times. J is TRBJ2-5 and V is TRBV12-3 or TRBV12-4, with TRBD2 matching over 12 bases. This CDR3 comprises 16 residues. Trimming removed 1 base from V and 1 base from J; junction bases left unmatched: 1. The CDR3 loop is CASSLGLAGVQETQYF. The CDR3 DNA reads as TGTGCCAGCAGTTTAGGACTAGCGGGGGTCCAAGAGACCCAGTACTTC.

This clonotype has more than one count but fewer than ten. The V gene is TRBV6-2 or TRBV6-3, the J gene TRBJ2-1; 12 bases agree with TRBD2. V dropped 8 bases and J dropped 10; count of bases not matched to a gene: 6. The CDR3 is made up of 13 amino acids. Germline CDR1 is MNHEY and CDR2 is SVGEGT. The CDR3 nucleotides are TGTGCCAGCGCCGGACTAGCGGGGCGGGAGCAGTTCTTC. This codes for CASAGLAGREQFF.

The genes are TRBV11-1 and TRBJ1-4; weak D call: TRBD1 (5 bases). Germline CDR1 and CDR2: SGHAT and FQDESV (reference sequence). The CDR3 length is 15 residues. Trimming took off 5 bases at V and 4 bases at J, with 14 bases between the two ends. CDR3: CASSPPGGGNEKLFF. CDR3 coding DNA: TGTGCCAGCAGCCCCCCCGGGGGGGGTAATGAAAAACTGTTTTTT.

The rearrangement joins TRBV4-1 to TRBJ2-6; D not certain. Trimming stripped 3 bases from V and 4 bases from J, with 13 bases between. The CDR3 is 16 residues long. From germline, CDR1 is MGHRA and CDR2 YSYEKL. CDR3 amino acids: CASSQIGISGANVLTF. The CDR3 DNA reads TGCGCCAGCAGCCAGATAGGGATATCCGGGGCCAACGTCCTGACTTTC.

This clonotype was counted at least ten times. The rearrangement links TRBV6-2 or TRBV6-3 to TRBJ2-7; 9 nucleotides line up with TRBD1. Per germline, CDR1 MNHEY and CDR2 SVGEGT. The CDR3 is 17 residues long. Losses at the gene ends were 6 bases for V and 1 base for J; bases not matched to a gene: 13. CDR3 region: CASRQRRTGTGSYEQYF. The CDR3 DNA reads TGTGCCAGCAGACAGCGCCGGACCGGGACAGGGTCCTACGAGCAGTACTTC.

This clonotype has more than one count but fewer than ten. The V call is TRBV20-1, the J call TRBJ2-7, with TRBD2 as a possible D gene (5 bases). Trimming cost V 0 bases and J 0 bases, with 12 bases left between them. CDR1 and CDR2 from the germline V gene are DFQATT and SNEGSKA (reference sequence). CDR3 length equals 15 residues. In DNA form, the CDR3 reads TGCAGTGCTAGAGATTACACGGGGTCCTCCTACGAGCAGTACTTC. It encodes CSARDYTGSSYEQYF.